This T cell receptor beta chain was sequenced for a study of blood T cell repertoires in COVID-19. Assay: immunoSEQ multiplex PCR; the TCRdb copy retains only in-frame clones and omits some. The sample yields hundreds of thousands of clones, over 75% seen once. This CDR3 spans 15 amino acids. With V trimmed by 4 bases and J by 6 bases, 7 bases remained unmatched. From germline, CDR1 is ENHRY and CDR2 SYGVKD. The chain has TRBV10-3 and TRBJ2-4, with 9 positions matching TRBD2. The TCR originated in a woman in her forties who had recovered from COVID-19. The material sequenced was PBMCs or T cells enriched from blood (not recorded which). The CDR3 DNA is TGTGCCATCAGTGGCCTAGCGGGACCGGGAAACATTCAGTACTTC. It encodes CAISGLAGPGNIQYF.